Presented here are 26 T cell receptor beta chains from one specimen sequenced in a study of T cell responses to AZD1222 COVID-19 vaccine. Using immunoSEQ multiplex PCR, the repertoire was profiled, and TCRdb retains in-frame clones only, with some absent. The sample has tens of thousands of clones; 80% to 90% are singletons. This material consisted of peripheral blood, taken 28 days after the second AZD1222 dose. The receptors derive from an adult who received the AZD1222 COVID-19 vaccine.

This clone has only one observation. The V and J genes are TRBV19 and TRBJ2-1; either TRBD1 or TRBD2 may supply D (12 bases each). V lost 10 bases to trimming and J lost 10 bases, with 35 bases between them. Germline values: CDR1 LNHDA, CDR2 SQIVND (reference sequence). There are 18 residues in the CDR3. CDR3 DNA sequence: TGTGCCACTCTCCCCGGGACAGGGGGCGGACTAGCGGGAAAGGAGCAGTTCTTC. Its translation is CATLPGTGGGLAGKEQFF.

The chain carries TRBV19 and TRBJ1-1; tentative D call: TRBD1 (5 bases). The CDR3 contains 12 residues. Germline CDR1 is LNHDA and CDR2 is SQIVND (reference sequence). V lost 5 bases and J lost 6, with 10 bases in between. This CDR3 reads CASSSSGAEAFF. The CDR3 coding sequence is TGTGCCAGTAGTTCATCGGGGGCTGAAGCTTTCTTT.

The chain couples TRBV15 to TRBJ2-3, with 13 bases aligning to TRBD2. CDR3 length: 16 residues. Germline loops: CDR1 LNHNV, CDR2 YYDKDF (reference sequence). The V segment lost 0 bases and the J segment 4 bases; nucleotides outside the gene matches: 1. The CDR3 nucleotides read TGTGCCACCAGCAGAGATGGACTAGCGGGAGCAGATACGCAGTATTTT. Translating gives CATSRDGLAGADTQYF.

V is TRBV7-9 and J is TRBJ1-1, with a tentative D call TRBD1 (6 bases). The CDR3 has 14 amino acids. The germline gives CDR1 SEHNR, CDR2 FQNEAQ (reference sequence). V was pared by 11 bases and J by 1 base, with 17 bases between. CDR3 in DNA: TGTGCCGGTGAAACGACAGGAAAGAACACTGAAGCTTTCTTT. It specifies CAGETTGKNTEAFF.

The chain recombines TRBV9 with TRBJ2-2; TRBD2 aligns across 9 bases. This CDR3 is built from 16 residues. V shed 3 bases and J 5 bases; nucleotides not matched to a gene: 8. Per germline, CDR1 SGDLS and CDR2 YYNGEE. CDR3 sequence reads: CASSGISGSGTGELFF. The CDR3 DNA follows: TGTGCCAGCAGCGGGATTAGCGGGAGCGGAACCGGGGAGCTGTTTTTT.

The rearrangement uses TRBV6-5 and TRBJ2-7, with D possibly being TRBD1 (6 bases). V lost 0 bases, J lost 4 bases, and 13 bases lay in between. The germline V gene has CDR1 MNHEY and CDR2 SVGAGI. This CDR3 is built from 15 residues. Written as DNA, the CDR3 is TGTGCCAGCAGTTACTCTGGGACAACGAAGTACGAGCAGTACTTC. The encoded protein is CASSYSGTTKYEQYF.

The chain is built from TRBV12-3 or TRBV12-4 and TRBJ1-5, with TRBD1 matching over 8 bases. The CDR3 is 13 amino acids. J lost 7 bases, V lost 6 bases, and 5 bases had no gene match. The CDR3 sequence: CASRGQGRQPQHF. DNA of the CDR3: TGTGCCAGCAGAGGACAGGGCAGACAGCCCCAGCATTTT.

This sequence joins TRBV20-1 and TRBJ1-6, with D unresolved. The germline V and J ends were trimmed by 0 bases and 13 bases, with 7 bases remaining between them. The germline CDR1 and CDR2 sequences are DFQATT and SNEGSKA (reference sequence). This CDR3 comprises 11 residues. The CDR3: CSARDVPPLHF. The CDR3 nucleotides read TGCAGTGCTAGAGATGTGCCTCCCCTCCACTTT.

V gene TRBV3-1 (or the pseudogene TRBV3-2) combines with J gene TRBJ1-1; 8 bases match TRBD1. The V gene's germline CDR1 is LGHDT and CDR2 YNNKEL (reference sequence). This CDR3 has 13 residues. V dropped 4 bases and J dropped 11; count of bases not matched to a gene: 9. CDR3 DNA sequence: TGTGCCAGCAGCCCCCAGGGGGCGGGTGGGGCTTTCTTT. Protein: CASSPQGAGGAFF.

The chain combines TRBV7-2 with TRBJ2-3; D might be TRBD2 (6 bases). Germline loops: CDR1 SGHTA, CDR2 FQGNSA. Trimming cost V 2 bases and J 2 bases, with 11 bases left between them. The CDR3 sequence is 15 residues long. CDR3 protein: CASSLRRGITDTQYF. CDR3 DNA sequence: TGTGCCAGCAGCTTACGGCGGGGTATCACAGATACGCAGTATTTT.

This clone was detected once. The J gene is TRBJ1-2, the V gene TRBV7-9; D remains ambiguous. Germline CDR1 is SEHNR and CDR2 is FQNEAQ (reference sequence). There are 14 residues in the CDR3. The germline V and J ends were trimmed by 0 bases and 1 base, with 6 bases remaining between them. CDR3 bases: TGTGCCAGCAGCTTAGCTGTGGGTAACTATGGCTACACCTTC. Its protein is CASSLAVGNYGYTF.

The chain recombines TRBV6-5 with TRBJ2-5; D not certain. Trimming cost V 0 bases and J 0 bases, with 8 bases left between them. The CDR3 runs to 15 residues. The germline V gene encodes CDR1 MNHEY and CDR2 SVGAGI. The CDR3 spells CASSYSPTNQETQYF. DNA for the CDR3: TGTGCCAGCAGTTACTCGCCGACCAACCAAGAGACCCAGTACTTC.

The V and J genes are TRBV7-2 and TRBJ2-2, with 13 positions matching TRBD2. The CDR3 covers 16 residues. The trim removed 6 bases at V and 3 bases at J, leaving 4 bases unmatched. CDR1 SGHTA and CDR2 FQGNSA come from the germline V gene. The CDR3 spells CASRAGLAGDTGELFF. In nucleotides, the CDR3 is TGTGCCAGCAGGGCAGGACTAGCGGGGGACACCGGGGAGCTGTTTTTT.

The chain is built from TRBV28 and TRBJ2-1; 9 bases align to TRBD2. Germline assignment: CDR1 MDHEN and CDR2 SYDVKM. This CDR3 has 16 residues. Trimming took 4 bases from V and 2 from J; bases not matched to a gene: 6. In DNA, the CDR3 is TGTGCCAGCAGTTCTAGACTAGCGGACGCCTACAATGAGCAGTTCTTC. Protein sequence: CASSSRLADAYNEQFF.

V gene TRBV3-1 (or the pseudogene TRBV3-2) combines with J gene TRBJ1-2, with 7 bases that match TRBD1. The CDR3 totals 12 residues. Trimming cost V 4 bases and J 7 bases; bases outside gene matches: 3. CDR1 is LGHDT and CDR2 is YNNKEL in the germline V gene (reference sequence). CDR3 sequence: CASSRQGCGYTF. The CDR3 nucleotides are TGTGCCAGCAGCCGACAGGGCTGTGGCTACACCTTC.

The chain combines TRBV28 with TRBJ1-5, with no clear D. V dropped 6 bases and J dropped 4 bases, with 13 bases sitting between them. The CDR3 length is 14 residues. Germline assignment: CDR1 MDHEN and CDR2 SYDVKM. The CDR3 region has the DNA TGTGCCAGCAGCTTAACAAGTTCGAATCAGCCCCAGCATTTT. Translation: CASSLTSSNQPQHF.

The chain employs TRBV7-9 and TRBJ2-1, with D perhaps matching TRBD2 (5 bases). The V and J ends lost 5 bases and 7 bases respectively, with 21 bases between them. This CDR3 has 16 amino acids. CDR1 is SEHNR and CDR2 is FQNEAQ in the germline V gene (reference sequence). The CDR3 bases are TGTGCCAGCAGCCCCCACTCGGGAATAGCGTCTAATGAGCAGTTCTTC. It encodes CASSPHSGIASNEQFF.

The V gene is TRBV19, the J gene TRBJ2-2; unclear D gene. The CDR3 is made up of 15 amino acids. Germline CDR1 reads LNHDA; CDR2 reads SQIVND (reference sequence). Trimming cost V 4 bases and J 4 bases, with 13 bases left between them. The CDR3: CASSTWAQSTGELFF. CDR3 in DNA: TGTGCCAGTAGTACGTGGGCGCAGAGCACCGGGGAGCTGTTTTTT.

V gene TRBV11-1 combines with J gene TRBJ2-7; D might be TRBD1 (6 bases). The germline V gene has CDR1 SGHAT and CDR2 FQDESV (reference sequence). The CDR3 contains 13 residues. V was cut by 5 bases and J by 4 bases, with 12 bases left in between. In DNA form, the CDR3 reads TGTGCCAGCAGCCCTCACCAGGGGTACGAGCAGTACTTC. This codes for CASSPHQGYEQYF.

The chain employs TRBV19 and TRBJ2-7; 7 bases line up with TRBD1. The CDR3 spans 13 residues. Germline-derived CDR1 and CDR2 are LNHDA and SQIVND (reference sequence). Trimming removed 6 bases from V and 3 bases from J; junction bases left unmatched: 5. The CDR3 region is CASSRDRRYEQYF. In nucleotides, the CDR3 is TGTGCCAGTAGCAGGGACAGACGCTACGAGCAGTACTTC.

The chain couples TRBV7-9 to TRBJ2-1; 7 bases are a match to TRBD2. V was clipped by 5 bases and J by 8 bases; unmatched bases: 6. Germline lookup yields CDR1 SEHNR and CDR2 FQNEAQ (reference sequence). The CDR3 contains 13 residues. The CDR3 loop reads CASSHRRGDEQFF. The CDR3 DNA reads TGTGCCAGCAGCCACCGCCGGGGGGATGAGCAGTTCTTC.

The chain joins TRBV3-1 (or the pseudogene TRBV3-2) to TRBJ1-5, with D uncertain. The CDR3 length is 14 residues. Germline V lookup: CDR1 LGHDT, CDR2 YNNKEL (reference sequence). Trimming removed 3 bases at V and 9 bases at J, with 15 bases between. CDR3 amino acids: CASSHGGVGGPQHF. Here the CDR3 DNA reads TGTGCCAGCAGCCATGGAGGAGTTGGCGGGCCCCAGCATTTT.

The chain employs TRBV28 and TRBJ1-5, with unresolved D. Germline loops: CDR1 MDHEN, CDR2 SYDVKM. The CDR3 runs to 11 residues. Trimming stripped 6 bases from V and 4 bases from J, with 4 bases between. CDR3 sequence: CASSQNQPQHF. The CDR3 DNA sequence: TGTGCCAGCAGCCAAAATCAGCCCCAGCATTTT.

CDR3: CASSQGVTGELFF. CDR3 nucleotide sequence: TGTGCCAGCAGCCAAGGTGTAACCGGGGAGCTGTTTTTT. The rearrangement links TRBV11-3 to TRBJ2-2; no reliable D call. Germline lookup yields CDR1 SGHNT and CDR2 YENEEA. The CDR3 consists of 13 residues. The V end was cut by 5 bases, the J end by 5 bases, with 9 bases between.

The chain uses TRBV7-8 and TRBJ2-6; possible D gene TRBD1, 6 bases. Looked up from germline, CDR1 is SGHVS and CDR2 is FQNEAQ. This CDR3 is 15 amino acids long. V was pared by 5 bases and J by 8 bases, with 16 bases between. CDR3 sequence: CASSHINTGTNVLTF. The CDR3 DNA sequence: TGTGCCAGCAGCCACATCAACACAGGGACCAACGTCCTGACTTTC. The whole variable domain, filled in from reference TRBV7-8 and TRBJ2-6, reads GAGVSQSPRYKVAKRGQDVALRCDPISGHVSLFWYQQALGQGPEFLTYFQNEAQLDKSGLPSDRFFAERPEGSVSTLKIQRTQQEDSAVYLCASSHINTGTNVLTFGAGSRLTVL.

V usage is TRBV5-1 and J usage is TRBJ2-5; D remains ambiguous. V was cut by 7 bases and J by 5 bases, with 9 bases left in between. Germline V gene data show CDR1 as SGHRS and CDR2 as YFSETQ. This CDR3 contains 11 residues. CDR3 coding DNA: TGCGCCAGCGCCGAGGACGAGACCCAGTACTTC. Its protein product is CASAEDETQYF.